The present T cell receptor beta chain was sequenced within a study of shared clonotypes between healthy human individuals. CDR1 is GTSNPN and CDR2 is SVGIG in the germline V gene (reference sequence). V lost 8 bases, J lost 4 bases, and 20 bases lay in between. CDR3 length equals 14 residues. Genomic DNA of each subset was evenly split across several immunoSEQ plates. Clones were sequenced by immunoSEQ multiplex PCR, and TCRdb holds only the in-frame ones, with some missing. The repertoire holds under 600,000 clones, with roughly four fifths as singletons. The sample consisted of PBMCs. This receptor was identified in a woman in her forties in good health. Some clones in this sample may be carry-over from other donors' samples. The chain couples TRBV30 to TRBJ1-2; TRBD1 might be the D (6 bases). The CDR3 nucleotides are TGTGCCGTAATAATCTGGGACACAGGCTATGGCTACACCTTC. Its translation is CAVIIWDTGYGYTF.